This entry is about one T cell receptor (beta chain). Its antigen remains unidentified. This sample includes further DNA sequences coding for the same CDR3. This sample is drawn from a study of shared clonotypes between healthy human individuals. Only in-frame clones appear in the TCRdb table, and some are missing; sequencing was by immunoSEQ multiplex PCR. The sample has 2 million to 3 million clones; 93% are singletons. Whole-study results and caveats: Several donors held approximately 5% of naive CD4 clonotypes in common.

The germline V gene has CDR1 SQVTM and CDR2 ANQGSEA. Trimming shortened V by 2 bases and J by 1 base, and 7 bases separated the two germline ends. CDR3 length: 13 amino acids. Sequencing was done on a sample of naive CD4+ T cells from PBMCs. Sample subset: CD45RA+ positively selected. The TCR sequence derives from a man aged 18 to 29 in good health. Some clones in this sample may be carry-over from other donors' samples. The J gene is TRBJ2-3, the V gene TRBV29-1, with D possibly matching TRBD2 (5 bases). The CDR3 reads CSVELAGTDTQYF. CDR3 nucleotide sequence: TGCAGCGTTGAACTAGCTGGCACAGATACGCAGTATTTT.